This is a list of T cell receptor beta chains from one sample in a study of blood T cell repertoires in COVID-19. The assay was immunoSEQ multiplex PCR, and TCRdb's table has in-frame clones only and misses some. The table lists some 20,000 clones, 70% to 90% of them singletons, with approximately 8.1% in the top ten. The sequenced sample consisted of peripheral blood. All receptors come from a human donor with active COVID-19. The donor label of this sample is uncertain. CDR3s leave out the opening cysteine and the closing phenylalanine or tryptophan.

TRBV5-4	TRBJ2-5	ASSLNGQGGETQY
TRBV4-3	TRBJ2-7	ASSQGYPGTAWYEQY
TRBV25-1	TRBJ2-7	ASSESGTGSYEQY
TRBV9	TRBJ2-1	ASSVSGGPNNVF
TRBV28	TRBJ2-1	ASDGGTSGYNEQF
TRBV7-3	TRBJ2-1	ASSSRLADTNEQF
TRBV24-1	TRBJ2-2	ATSERGGVNTGELF
TRBV11-2	TRBJ2-7	ATEGANYEQY
TRBV9	TRBJ2-7	ASSVGAGTGRGEQY
TRBV5-5	TRBJ2-2	ASSFTGDSGELF
TRBV28	TRBJ2-7	ASSLTSGSDEQY
TRBV6-5	TRBJ2-1	ASSRGTGGINEQF
TRBV4-1	TRBJ2-7	ASSQEKQGAYEQY
TRBV10-2	TRBJ2-3	ASSVTSGSTDTQY
TRBV5-4	TRBJ2-6	ASSSTSTRIGANVLT
TRBV11-3	TRBJ2-1	ASSQGPRNEQF
TRBV7-9	TRBJ2-5	ASSHGRSGETQY
TRBV5-6	TRBJ2-7	ASSPLTGGRGEQY
TRBV11-1	TRBJ1-1	ASSYGTGGTEAF
TRBV19	TRBJ2-5	ASSKGASRETQY
TRBV11-3	TRBJ2-1	ASGREAYNEQF
TRBV19	TRBJ2-7	ASSIPLGGRIEQY
TRBV28	TRBJ2-2	ASPRERTNTGELF
TRBV28	TRBJ2-1	ASSQNPDTGHPF
TRBV5-1	TRBJ2-1	ASSLELARERNNEQF
TRBV28	TRBJ1-1	ASSPQGEGTEAF
TRBV4-3	TRBJ2-3	ASSQVQTGAGADTQY
TRBV6-6	TRBJ1-1	ASSYGDSEAF
TRBV7-8	TRBJ1-1	ASRLDRVGTEAF
TRBV11-2	TRBJ2-7	ASRPTLAGGYEQY
TRBV30	TRBJ2-5	AWTDRETQY
TRBV6-2/TRBV6-3	TRBJ1-2	ASSRNRGAYGYT
TRBV27	TRBJ1-1	ASSRLRGPDTEAF
TRBV5-4	TRBJ1-1	ASSPTGTPEAF
TRBV19	TRBJ2-3	ASSARTSGRVFTQY
TRBV6-2/TRBV6-3	TRBJ1-1	ASSYSSQGGTEAF
TRBV7-9	TRBJ1-1	ASSYDSGDTEAF
TRBV5-1	TRBJ2-1	ASSGGDYNFGEQF
TRBV6-1	TRBJ2-2	ASSASLAGVTGELF
TRBV19	TRBJ2-7	ASSLRQGGYEQY
TRBV28	TRBJ2-7	ASTRTGTYEQY
TRBV9	TRBJ2-7	ASSVGAGGANYEQY
TRBV5-4	TRBJ2-1	ASSLVGARNEQF
TRBV28	TRBJ2-4	ASSDQRNIQY
TRBV7-9	TRBJ2-1	ASVPGKNVYNEQF
TRBV28	TRBJ1-2	AIRATGSPSGYT
TRBV30	TRBJ2-1	AWTGAGDEQF
TRBV7-9	TRBJ2-2	ASSLAQRETGELF